These 25 T cell receptor beta chains share one sample of origin, sequenced in a study of shared clonotypes between healthy human individuals. Sequencing was performed with immunoSEQ multiplex PCR; in TCRdb, only in-frame clones are kept and a portion is missing. This sample yields roughly 1.5 million clones, of which 95% to 99% are seen a single time; approximately 0.44% belongs to the top ten. Specimen: naive CD4+ T cells sorted from blood. Documented subset: CD45RA+ positively selected. These TCRs come from a man aged 25-45 years in good health.

The J gene is TRBJ1-5, the V gene TRBV9; D might be TRBD1 (6 bases). Germline assignment: CDR1 SGDLS and CDR2 YYNGEE. This CDR3 has 14 amino acids. The V end was cut by 0 bases, the J end by 5 bases, with 9 bases between. CDR3 nucleotide sequence: TGTGCCAGCAGCGTAGGGCCAGGGGATCAGCCCCAGCATTTT. This encodes CASSVGPGDQPQHF.

The chain recombines TRBV19 with TRBJ2-3; 7 positions agree with TRBD2. The CDR3 contains 15 residues. Germline V gene lookup returns CDR1 LNHDA and CDR2 SQIVND (reference sequence). With 4 bases clipped from V and 0 bases from J, the junction kept 4 bases outside the gene matches. CDR3 in amino acids: CASSTLAASTDTQYF. DNA for the CDR3: TGTGCCAGTAGTACGCTAGCGGCTAGCACAGATACGCAGTATTTT.

The chain links TRBV11-3 to TRBJ2-1, with TRBD2 matching 11 bases. The CDR3 is 14 amino acids. Germline V gene data show CDR1 as SGHNT and CDR2 as YENEEA. The ends lost 3 bases at V and 8 bases at J; junction bases unmatched: 3. CDR3 sequence (DNA): TGTGCCAGCAGCTTCCTAGCGGGAGGTGATGAGCAGTTCTTC. This gives the protein CASSFLAGGDEQFF.

A single count supports this clone. The chain combines TRBV11-3 with TRBJ2-5; TRBD1 agrees at 8 bases. In germline, CDR1 is SGHNT, CDR2 YENEEA. This CDR3 is built from 13 residues. V was clipped by 4 bases and J by 5 bases; unmatched bases: 3. This CDR3 is CASSSTGVETQYF. Here the CDR3 DNA reads TGTGCCAGCAGCTCGACAGGGGTTGAGACCCAGTACTTC.

The rearrangement links TRBV7-8 to TRBJ2-2, with D perhaps matching TRBD1 (5 bases). Germline V gene data show CDR1 as SGHVS and CDR2 as FQNEAQ. V dropped 2 bases and J dropped 0 bases, with 10 bases sitting between them. CDR3 length: 16 residues. The CDR3 loop reads CASSLRQLSNTGELFF. The CDR3 region has the DNA TGTGCCAGCAGCTTACGACAGCTTTCGAACACCGGGGAGCTGTTTTTT.

The rearrangement joins TRBV7-3 to TRBJ2-1; D ambiguous. This CDR3 is 16 amino acids long. The V gene's germline CDR1 is SGHTA and CDR2 FQGTGA. The V end was cut by 1 base, the J end by 0 bases, with 10 bases between. CDR3 sequence: CASSLKGSSSYNEQFF. CDR3 sequence (DNA): TGTGCCAGCAGCTTAAAGGGCTCTAGCTCCTACAATGAGCAGTTCTTC.

This chain links TRBV5-1 with TRBJ2-4, with D maybe TRBD2 (6 bases). This CDR3 has 14 residues. V was pared by 1 base and J by 8 bases, with 13 bases between. In germline, CDR1 is SGHRS, CDR2 YFSETQ. This chain's CDR3 is CASSLMAGLDIQYF. For the CDR3, the DNA is TGCGCCAGCAGCTTGATGGCGGGGTTAGACATTCAGTACTTC. Looking up the rest from reference TRBV5-1 and TRBJ2-4 gives the full variable domain: KAGVTQTPRYLIKTRGQQVTLSCSPISGHRSVSWYQQTPGQGLQFLFEYFSETQRNKGNFPGRFSGRQFSNSRSEMNVSTLELGDSALYLCASSLMAGLDIQYFGAGTRLSVL.

This clone was seen just once. This chain joins TRBV7-2 and TRBJ2-1; 11 bases line up with TRBD2. The germline CDR1 and CDR2 sequences are SGHTA and FQGNSA. Unmatched junction bases numbered 5, after V lost 2 bases and J lost 8 bases. The CDR3 is made up of 15 amino acids. CDR3 in DNA: TGTGCCAGCAGCTTAAGCGTACTAGCGGGAGATGAGCAGTTCTTC. Encoded protein: CASSLSVLAGDEQFF. Supplemented by reference TRBV7-2 and TRBJ2-1, the full variable domain reads GAGVSQSPSNKVTEKGKDVELRCDPISGHTALYWYRQSLGQGLEFLIYFQGNSAPDKSGLPSDRFSAERTGGSVSTLTIQRTQQEDSAVYLCASSLSVLAGDEQFFGPGTRLTVL.

The CDR3 nucleotides read TGTGCCAGCAGCTCCGGACTAGCGAAAAGAAATGAGCAGTTCTTC. Residues: CASSSGLAKRNEQFF. The rearrangement links TRBV5-4 to TRBJ2-1; 9 bases fit TRBD2. CDR1 SGHNT and CDR2 YYREEE come from the germline V gene (reference sequence). V gave up 3 bases and J gave up 7 bases; unmatched junction bases: 8. CDR3 length: 15 amino acids.

In this sample, this clone turned up once. The rearrangement links TRBV5-4 to TRBJ2-7; 8 bases match TRBD2. The CDR3 extends over 14 amino acids. Germline trimming cut 5 bases from V and 7 bases from J; bases unmatched to any gene: 11. The germline gives CDR1 SGHNT, CDR2 YYREEE (reference sequence). In nucleotides, the CDR3 is TGTGCCAGCAGTTCGGCTCACAGCGGGAGTGAGCAGTACTTC. This gives the protein CASSSAHSGSEQYF.

This clone has just a few counts. The rearrangement joins TRBV30 to TRBJ1-5; D uncertain. The CDR3 is made up of 15 amino acids. The V and J ends lost 3 bases and 5 bases respectively, with 17 bases between them. The germline CDR1 and CDR2 sequences are GTSNPN and SVGIG (reference sequence). Here the CDR3 DNA reads TGTGCCTGGAGGTCATTCCCGGGGAACCATCAGCCCCAGCATTTT. Encoded protein: CAWRSFPGNHQPQHF.

The V gene is TRBV7-2, the J gene TRBJ2-7, with D perhaps matching TRBD2 (5 bases). Trimming took off 5 bases at V and 3 bases at J, with 11 bases between the two ends. The CDR3 runs to 13 residues. CDR1 is SGHTA, CDR2 FQGNSA, per germline. The CDR3 spells CASSRAADYEQYF. The DNA for the CDR3 is TGTGCCAGCAGCCGAGCAGCGGACTACGAGCAGTACTTC.

The rearrangement links TRBV6-1 to TRBJ2-7, with 8 bases lining up with TRBD1. V gave up 2 bases and J gave up 3 bases; unmatched junction bases: 9. The germline CDR1 and CDR2 sequences are MNHNS and SASEGT. This CDR3 spans 16 amino acids. CDR3 sequence reads: CASSENQAGGHYEQYF. In DNA form, the CDR3 reads TGTGCCAGCAGTGAAAATCAGGCAGGGGGCCACTACGAGCAGTACTTC.

This chain uses TRBV13 with TRBJ2-7, with 7 bases lining up with TRBD2. Germline V gene data show CDR1 as PRHDT and CDR2 as FYEKMQ (reference sequence). Losses at the gene ends were 0 bases for V and 2 bases for J; bases not matched to a gene: 4. This CDR3 has 15 residues. DNA of the CDR3: TGTGCCAGCAGCTTAGGAACGGGAGGTCCCTACGAGCAGTACTTC. This translates into CASSLGTGGPYEQYF. The full variable domain, in which reference TRBV13 and TRBJ2-7 provide the parts outside the CDR3, is AAGVIQSPRHLIKEKRETATLKCYPIPRHDTVYWYQQGPGQDPQFLISFYEKMQSDKGSIPDRFSAQQFSDYHSELNMSSLELGDSALYFCASSLGTGGPYEQYFGPGTRLTVT.

The genes are TRBV5-1 and TRBJ2-7; a possible D gene is TRBD1 (5 bases). Germline CDR1 reads SGHRS; CDR2 reads YFSETQ. Trimming removed 0 bases from V and 0 bases from J, with 10 bases in between. The CDR3 runs 15 residues. CDR3 nucleotides: TGCGCCAGCAGCTTGGCCACAGGCTTCTCCTACGAGCAGTACTTC. As protein: CASSLATGFSYEQYF. Complete variable domain (other parts from reference TRBV5-1 and TRBJ2-7): KAGVTQTPRYLIKTRGQQVTLSCSPISGHRSVSWYQQTPGQGLQFLFEYFSETQRNKGNFPGRFSGRQFSNSRSEMNVSTLELGDSALYLCASSLATGFSYEQYFGPGTRLTVT.

The V and J genes are TRBV7-2 and TRBJ1-3, with 10 bases that match TRBD1. CDR3 length: 18 amino acids. The trim removed 6 bases at V and 0 bases at J, leaving 11 bases unmatched. Germline loops: CDR1 SGHTA, CDR2 FQGNSA. CDR3: CASSKGGQGLLSGNTIYF. DNA of the CDR3: TGTGCCAGCAGTAAGGGGGGACAGGGGCTACTCTCTGGAAACACCATATATTTT.

V gene TRBV6-6 combines with J gene TRBJ2-2; D is perhaps TRBD1 or TRBD2 (5 bases each). Germline assignment: CDR1 MNHNY and CDR2 SVGAGI (reference sequence). The CDR3 covers 15 residues. With 5 bases removed from V and 5 bases from J, the gap between germline ends came to 15 bases. The CDR3 coding sequence is TGTGCCAGCAGTCCCGGGACCGTGCGGACCGGGGAGCTGTTTTTT. Amino acid sequence: CASSPGTVRTGELFF.

The chain joins TRBV9 to TRBJ2-1; TRBD2 is a possible D gene (5 bases). Germline V gives CDR1 SGDLS, CDR2 YYNGEE. The CDR3 loop spans 14 amino acids. Deletions cut 0 bases from V and 4 bases from J, with 8 bases between. CDR3 sequence: CASSVGTGYNEQFF. CDR3 coding DNA: TGTGCCAGCAGCGTAGGAACGGGATACAATGAGCAGTTCTTC. Drawing the rest from reference TRBV9 and TRBJ2-1, the complete variable domain is DSGVTQTPKHLITATGQRVTLRCSPRSGDLSVYWYQQSLDQGLQFLIQYYNGEERAKGNILERFSAQQFPDLHSELNLSSLELGDSALYFCASSVGTGYNEQFFGPGTRLTVL.

The chain employs TRBV4-2 and TRBJ2-3; 7 nucleotides match TRBD2. Germline V gene sequence: CDR1 LGHNA, CDR2 YNFKEQ. The CDR3 has 15 residues. Trimming took 1 base from V and 3 from J; bases not matched to a gene: 4. CDR3 protein: CASSQAEGGTDTQYF. CDR3 DNA sequence: TGTGCCAGCAGCCAAGCCGAGGGAGGGACAGATACGCAGTATTTT.

Comments on this clone: Other DNA sequences within the sample encode an identical CDR3. The V call is TRBV5-4, the J call TRBJ2-3; D may match TRBD1 or TRBD2 (5 bases each). The CDR3 has 14 residues. Trimming removed 0 bases at V and 4 bases at J, with 9 bases between. Germline loops: CDR1 SGHNT, CDR2 YYREEE (reference sequence). The CDR3 DNA sequence: TGTGCCAGCAGCTTGGAACTGGGGGCAGATACGCAGTATTTT. Translating it yields CASSLELGADTQYF.

The gene calls are TRBV9 and TRBJ2-1, with D possibly being TRBD2 (5 bases). CDR1 and CDR2 (germline): SGDLS, YYNGEE. Between the trimmed V and J ends, which lost 0 bases and 6 bases, there was a span of 10 bases. CDR3 size: 14 residues. The CDR3 sequence is CASSVGGSGNEQFF. The CDR3 nucleotides are TGTGCCAGCAGCGTAGGTGGGAGCGGCAATGAGCAGTTCTTC.

A note on this clone: In the same sample, other DNA sequences code for this CDR3. The rearrangement uses TRBV9 and TRBJ2-3; D gene ambiguous. The CDR3 consists of 12 residues. V was trimmed by 0 bases and J by 6 bases, leaving 5 bases between them. CDR1 is SGDLS and CDR2 is YYNGEE in the germline V gene. CDR3 residues: CASSVDRDTQYF. CDR3 sequence (DNA): TGTGCCAGCAGCGTAGATCGTGATACGCAGTATTTT.

The gene calls are TRBV15 and TRBJ2-1, with D tentatively TRBD2 (5 bases). The CDR3 is 17 amino acids. Between the trimmed V and J ends, which lost 1 base and 2 bases, there was a span of 15 bases. Germline V lookup: CDR1 LNHNV, CDR2 YYDKDF (reference sequence). CDR3 in amino acids: CATSRVMQASTYNEQFF. For the CDR3, the DNA is TGTGCCACCAGCAGAGTAATGCAAGCTAGCACCTACAATGAGCAGTTCTTC.

V and J are TRBV28 and TRBJ2-7; D unresolved. The V end lost 3 bases, the J end lost 0 bases, and 18 bases lay between the germline ends. The CDR3 covers 17 residues. The germline V gene has CDR1 MDHEN and CDR2 SYDVKM. The CDR3 region is CASSFPSRTASSYEQYF. Here the CDR3 DNA reads TGTGCCAGCAGTTTTCCAAGTAGGACGGCCTCCTCCTACGAGCAGTACTTC.

The chain uses TRBV18 and TRBJ2-3; 13 bases map to TRBD2. The J segment lost 1 base and the V segment lost 3 bases, leaving 4 bases of the junction unmatched. In germline, CDR1 is KGHSH, CDR2 LQKENI. This CDR3 region has 17 residues. CDR3 DNA: TGTGCCAGCTCACCGGGGACTAGCGGGAAGGGCACAGATACGCAGTATTTT. This sequence encodes CASSPGTSGKGTDTQYF. The whole variable domain, filled in from reference TRBV18 and TRBJ2-3, reads NAGVMQNPRHLVRRRGQEARLRCSPMKGHSHVYWYRQLPEEGLKFMVYLQKENIIDESGMPKERFSAEFPKEGPSILRIQQVVRGDSAAYFCASSPGTSGKGTDTQYFGPGTRLTVL.